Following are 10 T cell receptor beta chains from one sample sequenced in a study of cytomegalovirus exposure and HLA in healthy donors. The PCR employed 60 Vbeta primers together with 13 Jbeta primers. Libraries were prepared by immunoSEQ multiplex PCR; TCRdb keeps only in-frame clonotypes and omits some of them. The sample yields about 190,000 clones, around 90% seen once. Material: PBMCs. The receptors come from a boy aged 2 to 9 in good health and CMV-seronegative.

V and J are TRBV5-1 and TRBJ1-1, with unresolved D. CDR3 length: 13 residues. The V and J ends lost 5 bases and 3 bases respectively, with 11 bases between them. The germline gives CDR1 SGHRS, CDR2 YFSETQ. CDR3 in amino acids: CASSGGWDTEAFF. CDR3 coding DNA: TGCGCCAGCAGTGGAGGGTGGGACACTGAAGCTTTCTTT.

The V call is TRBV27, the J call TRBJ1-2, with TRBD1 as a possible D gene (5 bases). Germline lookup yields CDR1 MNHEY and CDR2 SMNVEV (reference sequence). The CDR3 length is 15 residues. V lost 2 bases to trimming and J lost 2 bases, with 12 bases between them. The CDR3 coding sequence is TGTGCCAGCAGTTTACTCCCGGGGGGGAACTATGGCTACACCTTC. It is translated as CASSLLPGGNYGYTF.

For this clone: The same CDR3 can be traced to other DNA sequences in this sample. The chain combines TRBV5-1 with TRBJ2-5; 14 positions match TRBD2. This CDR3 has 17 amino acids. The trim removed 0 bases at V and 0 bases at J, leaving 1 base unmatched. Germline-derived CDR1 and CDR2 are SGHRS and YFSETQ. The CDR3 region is CASSLGLAGGYQETQYF. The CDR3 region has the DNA TGCGCCAGCAGCTTGGGACTAGCGGGGGGGTACCAAGAGACCCAGTACTTC. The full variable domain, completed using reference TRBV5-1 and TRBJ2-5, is KAGVTQTPRYLIKTRGQQVTLSCSPISGHRSVSWYQQTPGQGLQFLFEYFSETQRNKGNFPGRFSGRQFSNSRSEMNVSTLELGDSALYLCASSLGLAGGYQETQYFGPGTRLLVL.

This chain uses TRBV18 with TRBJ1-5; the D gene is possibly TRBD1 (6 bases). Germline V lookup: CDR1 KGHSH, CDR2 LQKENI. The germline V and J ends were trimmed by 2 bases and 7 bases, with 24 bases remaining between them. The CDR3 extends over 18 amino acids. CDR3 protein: CASSPGGGAGMADQPQHF. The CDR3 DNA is TGTGCCAGCTCACCAGGGGGCGGAGCGGGGATGGCAGACCAGCCCCAGCATTTT.

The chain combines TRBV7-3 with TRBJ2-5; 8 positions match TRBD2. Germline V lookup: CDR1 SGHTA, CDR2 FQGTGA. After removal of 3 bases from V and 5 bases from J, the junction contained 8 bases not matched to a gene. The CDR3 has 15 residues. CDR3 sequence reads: CASSFTGRAGETQYF. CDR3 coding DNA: TGTGCCAGCAGCTTCACCGGGAGGGCCGGGGAGACCCAGTACTTC.

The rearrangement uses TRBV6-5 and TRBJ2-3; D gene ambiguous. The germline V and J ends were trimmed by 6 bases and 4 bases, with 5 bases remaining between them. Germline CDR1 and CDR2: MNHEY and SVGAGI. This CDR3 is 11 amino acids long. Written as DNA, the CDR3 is TGTGCCAGCAGCTTTGCAGATACGCAGTATTTT. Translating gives CASSFADTQYF.

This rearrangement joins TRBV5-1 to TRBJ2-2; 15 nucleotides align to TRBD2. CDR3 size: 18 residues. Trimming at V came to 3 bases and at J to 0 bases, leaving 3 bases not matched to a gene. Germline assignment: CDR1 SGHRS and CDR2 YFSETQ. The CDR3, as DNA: TGCGCCAGCAGCTCCGGGACTAGCGGGGGGCCGAACACCGGGGAGCTGTTTTTT. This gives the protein CASSSGTSGGPNTGELFF.

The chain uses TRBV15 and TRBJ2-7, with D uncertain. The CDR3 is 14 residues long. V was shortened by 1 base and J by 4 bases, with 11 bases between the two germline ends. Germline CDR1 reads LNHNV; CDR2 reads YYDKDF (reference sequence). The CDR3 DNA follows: TGTGCCACCAGCAGAGGTGTGACTCAATACGAGCAGTACTTC. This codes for CATSRGVTQYEQYF. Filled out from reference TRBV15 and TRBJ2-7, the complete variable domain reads DAMVIQNPRYQVTQFGKPVTLSCSQTLNHNVMYWYQQKSSQAPKLLFHYYDKDFNNEADTPDNFQSRRPNTSFCFLDIRSPGLGDTAMYLCATSRGVTQYEQYFGPGTRLTVT.

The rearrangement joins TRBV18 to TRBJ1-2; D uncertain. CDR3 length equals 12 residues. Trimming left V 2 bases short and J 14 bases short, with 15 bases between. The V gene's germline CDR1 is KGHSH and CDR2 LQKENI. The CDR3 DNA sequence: TGTGCCAGCTCACCAGTCCAGCGCACTAGGACCTTC. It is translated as CASSPVQRTRTF.

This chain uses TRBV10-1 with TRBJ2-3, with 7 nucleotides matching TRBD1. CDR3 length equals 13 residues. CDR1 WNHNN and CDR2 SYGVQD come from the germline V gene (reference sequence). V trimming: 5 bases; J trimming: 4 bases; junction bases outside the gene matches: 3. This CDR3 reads CASSTGEPDTQYF. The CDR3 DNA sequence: TGCGCCAGCAGTACAGGGGAGCCAGATACGCAGTATTTT.